The sequence of this TCR beta chain was determined in a study of T cells in Graves' hyperthyroidism and ophthalmopathy. Study observations and caveats: Progression to ophthalmopathy was predicted a median of 6.5 months early.

In its sample, this clonotype was seen many times. What it recognizes is unknown. The V gene lost 0 bases and the J gene lost 7 bases, with 7 bases spanning the gap. The CDR3 covers 13 residues. Germline assignment: CDR1 MNHEY and CDR2 SMNVEV (reference sequence). There were TCR beta CDR3 regions amplified from RNA transcripts. Primed by the HTBI set, a first-round RT-PCR was run on the TCR CDR3. TCRdb recomputed calls from the multiplex PCR reads with MiXCR, one row per CDR3 protein. The data contain 200,000 to 250,000 distinct CDR3 sequences, about 15% of them seen just once; the ten biggest clones take up around 28%.

This TCR came from a young woman with Graves' ophthalmopathy. The sequenced sample was blood. The rearrangement uses TRBV27 and TRBJ2-1; no definite D call. In DNA, the CDR3 is TGTGCCAGCAGTTTATCGAGTGAAAATGAGCAGTTCTTC. Its protein is CASSLSSENEQFF.